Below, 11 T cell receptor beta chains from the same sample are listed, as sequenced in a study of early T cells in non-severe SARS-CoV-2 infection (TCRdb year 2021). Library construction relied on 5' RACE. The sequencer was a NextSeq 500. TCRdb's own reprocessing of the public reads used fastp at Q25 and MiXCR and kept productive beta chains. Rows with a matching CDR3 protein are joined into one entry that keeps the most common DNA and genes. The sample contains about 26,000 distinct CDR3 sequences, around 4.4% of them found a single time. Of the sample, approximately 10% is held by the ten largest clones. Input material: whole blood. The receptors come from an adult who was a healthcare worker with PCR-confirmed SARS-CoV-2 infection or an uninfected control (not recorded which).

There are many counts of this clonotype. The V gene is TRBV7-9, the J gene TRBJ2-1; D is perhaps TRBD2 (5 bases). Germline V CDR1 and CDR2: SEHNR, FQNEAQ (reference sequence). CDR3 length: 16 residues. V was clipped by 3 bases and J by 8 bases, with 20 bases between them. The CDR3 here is CASSLRPPGIGDEQFF. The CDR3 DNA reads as TGTGCCAGCAGCTTGCGCCCCCCCGGGATAGGCGATGAGCAGTTCTTC.

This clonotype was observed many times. The CDR3 bases are TGCAGTGCTAGAGGATCGGGACAAACAATCTACGAGCAGTACTTC. This codes for CSARGSGQTIYEQYF. The chain is built from TRBV20-1 and TRBJ2-7; D is perhaps TRBD1 (6 bases). The germline gives CDR1 DFQATT, CDR2 SNEGSKA (reference sequence). Trimming stripped 1 base from V and 3 bases from J, with 16 bases between. The CDR3 has 15 residues.

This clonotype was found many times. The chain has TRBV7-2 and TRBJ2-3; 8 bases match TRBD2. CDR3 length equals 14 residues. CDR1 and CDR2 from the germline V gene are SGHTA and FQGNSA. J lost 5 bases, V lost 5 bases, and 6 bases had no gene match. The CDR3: CASSPGTSRDTQYF. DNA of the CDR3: TGTGCCAGCAGCCCCGGGACTAGTCGAGATACGCAGTATTTT.

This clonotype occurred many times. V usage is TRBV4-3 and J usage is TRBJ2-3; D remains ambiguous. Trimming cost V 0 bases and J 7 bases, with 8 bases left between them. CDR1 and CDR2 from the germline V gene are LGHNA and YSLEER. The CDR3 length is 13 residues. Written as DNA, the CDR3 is TGCGCCAGCAGCCAAGAAGTCGCCAATACGCAGTATTTT. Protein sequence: CASSQEVANTQYF.

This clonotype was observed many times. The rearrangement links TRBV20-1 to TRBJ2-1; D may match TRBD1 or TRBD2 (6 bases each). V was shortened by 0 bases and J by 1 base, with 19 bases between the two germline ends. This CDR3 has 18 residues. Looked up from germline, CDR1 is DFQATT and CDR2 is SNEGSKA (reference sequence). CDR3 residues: CSARDQTRVGGSYNEQFF. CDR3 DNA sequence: TGCAGTGCTAGAGATCAGACCAGAGTAGGGGGGTCCTACAATGAGCAGTTCTTC.

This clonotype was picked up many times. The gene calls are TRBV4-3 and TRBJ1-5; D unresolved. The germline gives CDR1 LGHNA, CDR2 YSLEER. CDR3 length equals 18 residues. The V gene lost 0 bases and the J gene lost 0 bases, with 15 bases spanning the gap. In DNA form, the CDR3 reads TGCGCCAGCAGCCAAGATGCTCACAGAGGATATAGCAATCAGCCCCAGCATTTT. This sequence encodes CASSQDAHRGYSNQPQHF.

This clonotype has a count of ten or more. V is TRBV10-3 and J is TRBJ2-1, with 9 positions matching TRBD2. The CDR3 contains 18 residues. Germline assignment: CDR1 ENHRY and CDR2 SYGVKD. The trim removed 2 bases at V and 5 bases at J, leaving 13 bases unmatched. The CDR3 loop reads CAISEHQLGAGGNNEQFF. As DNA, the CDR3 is TGTGCCATCAGTGAGCACCAGCTTGGGGCGGGAGGGAACAATGAGCAGTTCTTC.

The CDR3 loop is CASTPYDSGRVGEQFF. CDR3 sequence (DNA): TGTGCCAGCACCCCTTATGATAGCGGGAGGGTCGGGGAGCAGTTCTTC. This sequence joins TRBV7-9 and TRBJ2-1; 11 bases are shared with TRBD2. The germline gives CDR1 SEHNR, CDR2 FQNEAQ (reference sequence). There are 16 residues in the CDR3. The J segment lost 10 bases and the V segment lost 7 bases, leaving 15 bases of the junction unmatched.

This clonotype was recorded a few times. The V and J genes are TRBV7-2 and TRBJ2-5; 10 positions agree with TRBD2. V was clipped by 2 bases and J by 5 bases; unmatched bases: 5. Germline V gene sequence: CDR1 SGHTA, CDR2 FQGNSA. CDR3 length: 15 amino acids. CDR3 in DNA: TGTGCCAGCAGCTTAATGGCTAGCGGGAGCGAGACCCAGTACTTC. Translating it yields CASSLMASGSETQYF.

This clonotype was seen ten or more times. The CDR3 protein is CASSLRTGGFFEQFF. CDR3 DNA: TGTGCCAGCAGCTTAAGGACAGGGGGCTTCTTTGAGCAGTTCTTC. V is TRBV11-3 and J is TRBJ2-1; 11 bases align to TRBD1. The junction had 6 bases not matched to a gene; V was cut back by 2 bases and J by 9 bases. Per germline, CDR1 SGHNT and CDR2 YENEEA. The CDR3 runs to 15 residues.

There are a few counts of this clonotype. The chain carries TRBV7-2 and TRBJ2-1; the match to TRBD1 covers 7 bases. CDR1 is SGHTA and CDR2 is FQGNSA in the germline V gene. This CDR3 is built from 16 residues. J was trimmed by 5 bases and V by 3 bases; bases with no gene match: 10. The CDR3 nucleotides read TGTGCCAGCAGCTTCCGGACAGGCGGAATCAACAATGAGCAGTTCTTC. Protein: CASSFRTGGINNEQFF.